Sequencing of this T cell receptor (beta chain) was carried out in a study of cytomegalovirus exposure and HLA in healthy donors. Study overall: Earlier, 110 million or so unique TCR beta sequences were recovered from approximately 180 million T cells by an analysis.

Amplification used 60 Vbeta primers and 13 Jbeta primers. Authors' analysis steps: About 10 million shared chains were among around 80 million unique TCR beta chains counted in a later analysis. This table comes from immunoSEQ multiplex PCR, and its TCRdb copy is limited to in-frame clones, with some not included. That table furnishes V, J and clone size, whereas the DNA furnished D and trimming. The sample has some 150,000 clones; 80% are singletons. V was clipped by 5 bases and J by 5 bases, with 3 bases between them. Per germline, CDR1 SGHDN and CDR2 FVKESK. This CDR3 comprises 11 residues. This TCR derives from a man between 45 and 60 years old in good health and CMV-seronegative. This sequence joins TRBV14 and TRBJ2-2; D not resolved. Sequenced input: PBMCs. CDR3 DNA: TGTGCCAGCAGCACTACCGGGGAGCTGTTTTTT. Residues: CASSTTGELFF. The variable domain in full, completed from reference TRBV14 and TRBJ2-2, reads EAGVTQFPSHSVIEKGQTVTLRCDPISGHDNLYWYRRVMGKEIKFLLHFVKESKQDESGMPNNRFLAERTGGTYSTLKVQPAELEDSGVYFCASSTTGELFFGEGSRLTVL.